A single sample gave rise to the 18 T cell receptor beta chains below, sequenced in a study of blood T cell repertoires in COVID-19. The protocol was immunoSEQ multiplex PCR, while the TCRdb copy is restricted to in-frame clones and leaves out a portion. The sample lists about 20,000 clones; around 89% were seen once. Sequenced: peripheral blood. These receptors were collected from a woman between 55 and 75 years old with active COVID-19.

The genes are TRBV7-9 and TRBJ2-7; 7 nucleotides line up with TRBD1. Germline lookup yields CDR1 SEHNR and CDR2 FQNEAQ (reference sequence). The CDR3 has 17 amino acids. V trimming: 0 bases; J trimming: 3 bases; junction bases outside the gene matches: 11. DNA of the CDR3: TGTGCCAGCAGCTTAGCGCCCGGGACAGCGGATTACTACGAGCAGTACTTC. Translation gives CASSLAPGTADYYEQYF. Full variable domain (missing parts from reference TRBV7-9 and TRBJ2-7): DTGVSQNPRHKITKRGQNVTFRCDPISEHNRLYWYRQTLGQGPEFLTYFQNEAQLEKSRLLSDRFSAERPKGSFSTLEIQRTEQGDSAMYLCASSLAPGTADYYEQYFGPGTRLTVT.

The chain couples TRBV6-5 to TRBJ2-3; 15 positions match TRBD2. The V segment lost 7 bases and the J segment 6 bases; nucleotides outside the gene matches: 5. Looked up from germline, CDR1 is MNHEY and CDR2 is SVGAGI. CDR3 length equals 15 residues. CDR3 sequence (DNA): TGTGCCAGCACCAGGACTAGCGGGGGGGAGGATACGCAGTATTTT. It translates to CASTRTSGGEDTQYF.

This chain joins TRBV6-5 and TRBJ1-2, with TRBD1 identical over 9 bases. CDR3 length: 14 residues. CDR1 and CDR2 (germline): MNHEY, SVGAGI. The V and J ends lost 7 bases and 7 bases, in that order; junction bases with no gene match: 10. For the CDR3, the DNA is TGTGCCAGCACCCCGGGGACAGGGAGGCTTGGCTACACCTTC. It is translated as CASTPGTGRLGYTF.

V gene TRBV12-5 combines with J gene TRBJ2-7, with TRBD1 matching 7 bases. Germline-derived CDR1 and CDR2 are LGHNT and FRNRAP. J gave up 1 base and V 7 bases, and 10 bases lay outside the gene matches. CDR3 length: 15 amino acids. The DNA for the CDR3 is TGTGCTAGTGCCCCCCCTCGGGACAGATCCTACGAGCAGTACTTC. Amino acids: CASAPPRDRSYEQYF.

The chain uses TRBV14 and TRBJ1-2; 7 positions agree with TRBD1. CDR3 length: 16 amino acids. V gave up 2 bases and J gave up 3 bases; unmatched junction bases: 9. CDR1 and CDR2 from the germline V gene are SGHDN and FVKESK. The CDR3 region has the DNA TGTGCCAGCAGCCAACGGAGACAGGGAAGATACTATGGCTACACCTTC. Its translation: CASSQRRQGRYYGYTF.

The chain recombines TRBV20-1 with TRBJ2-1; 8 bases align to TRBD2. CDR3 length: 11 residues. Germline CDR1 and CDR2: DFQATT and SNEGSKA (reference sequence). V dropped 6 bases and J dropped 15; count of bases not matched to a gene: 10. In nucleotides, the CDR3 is TGCAGTGCCGGGTCCGCGGGGGGACCGTTCTTC. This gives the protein CSAGSAGGPFF.

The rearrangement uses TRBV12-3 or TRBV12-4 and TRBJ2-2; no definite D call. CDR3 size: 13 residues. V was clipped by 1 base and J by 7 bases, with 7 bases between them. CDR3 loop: CASSLERLGELFF. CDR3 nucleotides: TGTGCCAGCAGTTTAGAGAGGCTCGGGGAGCTGTTTTTT.

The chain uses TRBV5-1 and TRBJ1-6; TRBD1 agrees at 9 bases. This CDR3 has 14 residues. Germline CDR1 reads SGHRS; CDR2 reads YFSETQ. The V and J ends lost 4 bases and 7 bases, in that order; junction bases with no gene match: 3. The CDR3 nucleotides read TGCGCCAGCAGCCTTGGACAGGGGAATTCACCCCTCCACTTT. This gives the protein CASSLGQGNSPLHF.

The CDR3 region has the DNA TGCGCCAGCAGCCTCCTTGGACAGGGCTGGGGTAGCGATTCACCCCTCCACTTT. It is translated as CASSLLGQGWGSDSPLHF. The V call is TRBV4-1, the J call TRBJ1-6; 8 bases align to TRBD1. The V segment lost 4 bases and the J segment 8 bases; nucleotides outside the gene matches: 16. The CDR3 has 18 amino acids. CDR1 is MGHRA and CDR2 is YSYEKL in the germline V gene.

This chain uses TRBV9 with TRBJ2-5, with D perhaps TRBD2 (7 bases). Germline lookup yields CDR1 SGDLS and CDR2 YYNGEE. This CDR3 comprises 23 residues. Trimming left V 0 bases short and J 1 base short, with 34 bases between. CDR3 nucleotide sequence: TGTGCCAGCAGCGTAGATACTGACACTCCCGGATCATGGGTGGGGGGGCCCCAAGAGACCCAGTACTTC. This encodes CASSVDTDTPGSWVGGPQETQYF.

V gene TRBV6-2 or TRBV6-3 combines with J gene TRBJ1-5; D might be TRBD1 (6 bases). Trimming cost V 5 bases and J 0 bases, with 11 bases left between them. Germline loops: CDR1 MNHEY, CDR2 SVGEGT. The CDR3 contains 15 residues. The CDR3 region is CASSPTGTSNQPQHF. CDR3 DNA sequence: TGTGCCAGCAGTCCGACAGGCACTAGCAATCAGCCCCAGCATTTT.

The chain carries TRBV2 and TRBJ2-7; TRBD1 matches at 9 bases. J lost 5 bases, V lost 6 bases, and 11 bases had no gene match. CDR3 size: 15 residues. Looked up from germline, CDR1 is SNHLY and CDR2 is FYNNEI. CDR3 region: CASRRLPGQGHEQYF. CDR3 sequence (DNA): TGTGCCAGCAGGAGGTTACCGGGACAGGGCCACGAGCAGTACTTC.

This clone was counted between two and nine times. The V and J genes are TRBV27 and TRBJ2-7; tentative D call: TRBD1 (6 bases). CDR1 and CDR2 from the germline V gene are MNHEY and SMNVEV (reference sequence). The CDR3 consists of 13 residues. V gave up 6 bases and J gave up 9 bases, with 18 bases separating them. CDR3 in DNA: TGTGCCAGCAGCCTGACCAGGGGTCACCCGCAGTACTTC. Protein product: CASSLTRGHPQYF.

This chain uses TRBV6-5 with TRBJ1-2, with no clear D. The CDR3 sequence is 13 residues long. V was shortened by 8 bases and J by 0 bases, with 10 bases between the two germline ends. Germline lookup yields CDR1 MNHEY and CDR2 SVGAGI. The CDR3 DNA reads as TGTGCCAGCTTTGGGCAGTCTAACTATGGCTACACCTTC. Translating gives CASFGQSNYGYTF.

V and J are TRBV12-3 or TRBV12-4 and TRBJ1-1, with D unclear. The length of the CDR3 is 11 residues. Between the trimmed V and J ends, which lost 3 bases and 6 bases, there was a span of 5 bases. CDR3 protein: CASSFGSEAFF. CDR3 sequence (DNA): TGTGCCAGCAGTTTCGGGTCTGAAGCTTTCTTT.

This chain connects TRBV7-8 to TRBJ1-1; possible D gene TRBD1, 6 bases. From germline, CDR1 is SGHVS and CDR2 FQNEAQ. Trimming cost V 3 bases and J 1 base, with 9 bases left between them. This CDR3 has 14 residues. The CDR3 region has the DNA TGTGCCAGCAGCTTTGACAGGAGGAACACTGAAGCTTTCTTT. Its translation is CASSFDRRNTEAFF.

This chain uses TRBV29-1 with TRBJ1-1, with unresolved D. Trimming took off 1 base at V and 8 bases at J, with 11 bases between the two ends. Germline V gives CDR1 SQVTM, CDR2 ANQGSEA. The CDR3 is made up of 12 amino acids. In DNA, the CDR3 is TGCAGCGTTGAAGGAGTTTCCGCCGAAGCTTTCTTT. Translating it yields CSVEGVSAEAFF.

This chain's CDR3 is CASSVWGDTGELFF. CDR3 bases: TGTGCCAGCAGCGTTTGGGGCGACACCGGGGAGCTGTTTTTT. The rearrangement uses TRBV9 and TRBJ2-2; weak D call: TRBD1 (5 bases). Germline V gene data show CDR1 as SGDLS and CDR2 as YYNGEE. The CDR3 extends over 14 amino acids. V lost 2 bases, J lost 3 bases, and 8 bases lay in between.